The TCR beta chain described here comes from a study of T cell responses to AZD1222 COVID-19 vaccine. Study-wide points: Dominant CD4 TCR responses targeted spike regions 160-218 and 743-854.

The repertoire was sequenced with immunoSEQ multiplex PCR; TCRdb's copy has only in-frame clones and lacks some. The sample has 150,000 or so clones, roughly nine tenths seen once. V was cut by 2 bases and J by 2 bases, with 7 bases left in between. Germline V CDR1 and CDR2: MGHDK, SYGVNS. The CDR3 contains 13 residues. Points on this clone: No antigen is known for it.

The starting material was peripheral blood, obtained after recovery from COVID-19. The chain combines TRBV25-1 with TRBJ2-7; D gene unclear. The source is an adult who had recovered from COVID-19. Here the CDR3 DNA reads TGTGCCAGCAGTGAAGGTGTTACCTACGAGCAGTACTTC. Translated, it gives CASSEGVTYEQYF.